The text below deals with one T cell receptor beta chain. The data are from a study of blood T cell repertoires in COVID-19. Study-wide background: Both acute and convalescent COVID-19 samples were obtained from the United States, Italy and Spain. PBMCs, B-cell-depleted T cells, or T cells provided the cDNA or gDNA that made up the material.

Using immunoSEQ multiplex PCR, the repertoire was profiled, and TCRdb retains in-frame clones only, with some absent. The sample carries around 150,000 clones, about 85% recorded once. The CDR3 is made up of 15 amino acids. Germline-derived CDR1 and CDR2 are LNHDA and SQIVND (reference sequence). The J segment lost 5 bases and the V segment lost 3 bases, leaving 3 bases of the junction unmatched. What was sequenced was peripheral blood. V usage is TRBV19 and J usage is TRBJ2-2, with TRBD1 identical over 10 bases. The receptor comes from a man aged 35 to 55 with acute or convalescent COVID-19. CDR3 sequence: CASSIGGQGTGELFF. The CDR3 DNA is TGTGCCAGTAGTATTGGGGGACAGGGGACCGGGGAGCTGTTTTTT.